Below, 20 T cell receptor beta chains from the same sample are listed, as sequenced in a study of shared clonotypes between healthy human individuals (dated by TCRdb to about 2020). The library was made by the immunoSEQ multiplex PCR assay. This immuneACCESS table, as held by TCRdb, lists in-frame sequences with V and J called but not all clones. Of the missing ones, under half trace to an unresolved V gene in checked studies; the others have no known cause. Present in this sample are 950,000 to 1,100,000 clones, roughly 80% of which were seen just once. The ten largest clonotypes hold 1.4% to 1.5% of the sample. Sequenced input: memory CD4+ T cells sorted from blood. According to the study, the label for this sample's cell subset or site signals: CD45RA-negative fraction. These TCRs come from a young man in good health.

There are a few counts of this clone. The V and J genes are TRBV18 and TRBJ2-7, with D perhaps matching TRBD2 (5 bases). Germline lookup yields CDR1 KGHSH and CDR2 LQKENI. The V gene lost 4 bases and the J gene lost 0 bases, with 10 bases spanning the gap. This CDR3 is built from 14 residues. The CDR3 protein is CASSRTGNSYEQYF. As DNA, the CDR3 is TGTGCCAGCTCACGCACGGGAAACTCCTACGAGCAGTACTTC.

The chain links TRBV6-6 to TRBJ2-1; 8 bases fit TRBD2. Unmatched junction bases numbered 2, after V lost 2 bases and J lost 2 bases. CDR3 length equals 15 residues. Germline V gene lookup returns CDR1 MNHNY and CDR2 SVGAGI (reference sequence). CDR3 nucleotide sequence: TGTGCCAGCAGTTACGGCGGGGGGACCTACAATGAGCAGTTCTTC. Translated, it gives CASSYGGGTYNEQFF.

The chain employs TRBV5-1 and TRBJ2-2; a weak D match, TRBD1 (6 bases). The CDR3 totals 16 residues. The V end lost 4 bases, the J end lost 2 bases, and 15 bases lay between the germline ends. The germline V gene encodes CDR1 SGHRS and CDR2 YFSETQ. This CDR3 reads CASSDAKQGNTGELFF. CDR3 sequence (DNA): TGCGCCAGCAGCGACGCAAAACAGGGTAACACCGGGGAGCTGTTTTTT.

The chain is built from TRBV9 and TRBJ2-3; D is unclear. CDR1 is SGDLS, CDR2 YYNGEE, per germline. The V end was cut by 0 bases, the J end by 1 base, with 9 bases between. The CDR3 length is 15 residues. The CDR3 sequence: CASSVARYGTDTQYF. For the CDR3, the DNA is TGTGCCAGCAGCGTAGCGCGTTACGGCACAGATACGCAGTATTTT.

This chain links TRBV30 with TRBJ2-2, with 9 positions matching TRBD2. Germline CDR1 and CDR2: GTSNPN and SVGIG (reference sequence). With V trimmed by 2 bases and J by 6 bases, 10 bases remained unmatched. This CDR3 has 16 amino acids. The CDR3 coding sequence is TGTGCCTGGAGTACATTCAAGCGGGGGGAAGCCGGGGAGCTGTTTTTT. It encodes CAWSTFKRGEAGELFF.

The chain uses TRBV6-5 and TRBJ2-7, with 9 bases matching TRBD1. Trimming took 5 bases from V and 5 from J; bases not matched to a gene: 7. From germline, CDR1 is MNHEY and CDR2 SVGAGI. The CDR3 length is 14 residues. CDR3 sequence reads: CASSRRQGGNEQYF. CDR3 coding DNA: TGTGCCAGCAGTCGCCGACAGGGGGGCAACGAGCAGTACTTC.

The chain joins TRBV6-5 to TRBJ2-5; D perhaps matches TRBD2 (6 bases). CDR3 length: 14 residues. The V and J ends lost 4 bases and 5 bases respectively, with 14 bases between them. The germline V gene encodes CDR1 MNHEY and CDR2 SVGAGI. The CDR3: CASSFTGLLETQYF. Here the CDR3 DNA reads TGTGCCAGCAGTTTCACGGGACTCTTGGAGACCCAGTACTTC.

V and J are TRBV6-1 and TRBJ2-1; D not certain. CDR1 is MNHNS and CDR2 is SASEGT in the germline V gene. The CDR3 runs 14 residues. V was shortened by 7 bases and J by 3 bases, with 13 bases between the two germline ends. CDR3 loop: CASKENGFYNEQFF. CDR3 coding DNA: TGTGCCAGCAAGGAGAATGGGTTCTACAATGAGCAGTTCTTC.

The CDR3 DNA reads as TGTGCCAGCAGCTTGGAGGGGAGCCGGAACACTGAAGCTTTCTTT. This encodes CASSLEGSRNTEAFF. V usage is TRBV5-4 and J usage is TRBJ1-1, with D possibly matching TRBD1 (5 bases). With 0 bases removed from V and 1 base from J, the gap between germline ends came to 10 bases. This CDR3 is 15 amino acids long. Germline-derived CDR1 and CDR2 are SGHNT and YYREEE (reference sequence).

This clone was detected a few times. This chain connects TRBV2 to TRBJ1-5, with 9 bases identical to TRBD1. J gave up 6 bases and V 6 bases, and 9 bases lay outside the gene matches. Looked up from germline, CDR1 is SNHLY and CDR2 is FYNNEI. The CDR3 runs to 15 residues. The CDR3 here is CASRLPGQGGQPQHF. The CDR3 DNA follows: TGTGCCAGCAGGTTACCGGGACAGGGTGGTCAGCCCCAGCATTTT.

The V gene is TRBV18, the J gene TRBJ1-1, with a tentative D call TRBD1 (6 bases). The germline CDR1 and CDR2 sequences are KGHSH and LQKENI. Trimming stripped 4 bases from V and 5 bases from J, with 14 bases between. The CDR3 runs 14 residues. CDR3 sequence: CASSQTSGTTEAFF. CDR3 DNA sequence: TGTGCCAGCTCACAAACCTCTGGGACAACTGAAGCTTTCTTT.

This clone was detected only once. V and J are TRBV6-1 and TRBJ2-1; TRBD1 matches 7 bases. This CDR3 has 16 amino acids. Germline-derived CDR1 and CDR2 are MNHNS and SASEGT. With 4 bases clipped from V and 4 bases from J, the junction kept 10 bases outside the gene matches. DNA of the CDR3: TGTGCCAGCAGTGCGGGTAGGAGACAGGGTTACAATGAGCAGTTCTTC. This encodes CASSAGRRQGYNEQFF.

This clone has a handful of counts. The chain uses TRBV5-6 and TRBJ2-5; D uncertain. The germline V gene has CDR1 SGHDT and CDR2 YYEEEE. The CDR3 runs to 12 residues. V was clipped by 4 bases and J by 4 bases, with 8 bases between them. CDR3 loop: CASSVGRETQYF. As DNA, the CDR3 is TGTGCCAGCAGCGTAGGAAGAGAGACCCAGTACTTC. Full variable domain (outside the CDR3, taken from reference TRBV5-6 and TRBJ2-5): DAGVTQSPTHLIKTRGQQVTLRCSPKSGHDTVSWYQQALGQGPQFIFQYYEEEERQRGNFPDRFSGHQFPNYSSELNVNALLLGDSALYLCASSVGRETQYFGPGTRLLVL.

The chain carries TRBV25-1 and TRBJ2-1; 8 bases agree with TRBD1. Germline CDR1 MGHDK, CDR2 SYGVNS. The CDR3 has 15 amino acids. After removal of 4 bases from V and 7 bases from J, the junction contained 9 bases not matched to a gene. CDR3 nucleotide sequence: TGTGCCAGCAGTGGACAGGGGAGAATGTGGAATGAGCAGTTCTTC. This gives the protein CASSGQGRMWNEQFF.

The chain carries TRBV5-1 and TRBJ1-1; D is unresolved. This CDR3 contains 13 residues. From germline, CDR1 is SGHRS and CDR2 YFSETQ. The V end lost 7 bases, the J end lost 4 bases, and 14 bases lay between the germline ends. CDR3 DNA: TGCGCCAGCCACCTCACCGGATTCACTGAAGCTTTCTTT. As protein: CASHLTGFTEAFF.

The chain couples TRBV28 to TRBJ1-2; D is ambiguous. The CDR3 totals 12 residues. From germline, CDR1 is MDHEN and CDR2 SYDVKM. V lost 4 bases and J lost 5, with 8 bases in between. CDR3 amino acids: CASSYYEYGYTF. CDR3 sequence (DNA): TGTGCCAGCAGTTACTACGAGTATGGCTACACCTTC.

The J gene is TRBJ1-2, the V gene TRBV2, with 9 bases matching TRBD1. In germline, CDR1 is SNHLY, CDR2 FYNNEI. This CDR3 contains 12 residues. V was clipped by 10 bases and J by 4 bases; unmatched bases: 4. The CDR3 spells CATSGQGYGYTF. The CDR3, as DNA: TGTGCCACCTCGGGACAGGGCTATGGCTACACCTTC.

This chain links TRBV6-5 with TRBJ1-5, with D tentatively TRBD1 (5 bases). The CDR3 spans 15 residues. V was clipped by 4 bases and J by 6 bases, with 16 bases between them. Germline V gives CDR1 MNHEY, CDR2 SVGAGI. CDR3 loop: CASSLTPGRRQPQHF. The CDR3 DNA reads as TGTGCCAGCAGTTTAACTCCAGGGAGGCGTCAGCCCCAGCATTTT.

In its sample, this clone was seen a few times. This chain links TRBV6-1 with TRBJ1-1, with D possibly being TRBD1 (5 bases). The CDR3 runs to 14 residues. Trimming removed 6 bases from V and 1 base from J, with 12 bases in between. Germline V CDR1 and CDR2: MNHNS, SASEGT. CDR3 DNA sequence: TGTGCCAGCAGCTGGGGGACCTGGAACACTGAAGCTTTCTTT. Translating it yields CASSWGTWNTEAFF.

CDR3 bases: TGTGCCTGGAAGGCCGGACCCTACGAGCAGTACTTC. It translates to CAWKAGPYEQYF. The rearrangement uses TRBV30 and TRBJ2-7; D gene ambiguous. Germline CDR1 GTSNPN, CDR2 SVGIG (reference sequence). The CDR3 is 12 residues long. Trimming pared 4 bases from V and 2 bases from J, leaving 9 bases between.